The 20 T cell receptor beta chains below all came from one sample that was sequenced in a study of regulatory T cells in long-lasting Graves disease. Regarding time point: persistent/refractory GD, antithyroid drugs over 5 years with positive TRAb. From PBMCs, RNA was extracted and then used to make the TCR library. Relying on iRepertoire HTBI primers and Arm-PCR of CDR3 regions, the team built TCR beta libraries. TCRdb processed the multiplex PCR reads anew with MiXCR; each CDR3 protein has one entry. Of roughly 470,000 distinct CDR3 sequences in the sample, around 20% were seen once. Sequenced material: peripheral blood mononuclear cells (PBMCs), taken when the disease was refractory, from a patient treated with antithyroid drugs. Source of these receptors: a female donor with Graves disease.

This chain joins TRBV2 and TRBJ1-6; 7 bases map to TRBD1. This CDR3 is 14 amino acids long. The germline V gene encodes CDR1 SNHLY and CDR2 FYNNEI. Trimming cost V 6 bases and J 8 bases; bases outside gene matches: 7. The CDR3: CASRHPGQHSPLHF. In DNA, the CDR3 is TGTGCCAGCAGACATCCGGGACAGCATTCACCCCTCCACTTT.

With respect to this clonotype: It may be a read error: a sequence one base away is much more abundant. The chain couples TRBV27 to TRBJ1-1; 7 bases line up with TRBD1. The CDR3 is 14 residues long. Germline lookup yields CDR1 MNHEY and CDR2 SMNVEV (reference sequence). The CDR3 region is CASRRQGSATEASF. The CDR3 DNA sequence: TGTGCCAGCAGACGACAGGGTTCAGCCACTGAAGCTTCCTTT.

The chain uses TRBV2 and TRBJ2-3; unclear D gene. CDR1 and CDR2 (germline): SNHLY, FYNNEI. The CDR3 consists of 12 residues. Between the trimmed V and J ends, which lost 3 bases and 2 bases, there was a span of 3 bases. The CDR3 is CASSDYTDTQYF. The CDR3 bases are TGTGCCAGCAGTGATTACACAGATACGCAGTATTTT. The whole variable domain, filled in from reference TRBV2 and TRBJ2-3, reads EPEVTQTPSHQVTQMGQEVILRCVPISNHLYFYWYRQILGQKVEFLVSFYNNEISEKSEIFDDQFSVERPDGSNFTLKIRSTKLEDSAMYFCASSDYTDTQYFGPGTRLTVL.

CDR3 sequence: CASSQDPDSYGYTF. CDR3 DNA: TGCGCCAGCAGCCAAGACCCGGACAGCTATGGCTACACCTTC. This chain links TRBV4-1 with TRBJ1-2; TRBD1 might be the D (6 bases). Per the germline V gene, CDR1 is MGHRA and CDR2 is YSYEKL. The CDR3 is 14 residues long. V dropped 0 bases and J dropped 4 bases, with 9 bases sitting between them.

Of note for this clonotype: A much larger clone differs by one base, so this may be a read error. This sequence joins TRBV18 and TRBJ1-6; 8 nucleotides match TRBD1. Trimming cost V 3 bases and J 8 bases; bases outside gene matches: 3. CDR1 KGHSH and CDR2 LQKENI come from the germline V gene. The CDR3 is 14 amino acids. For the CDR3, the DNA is TGTGCCAGCTCACCGGACAGGGTGGATTCACCCCTCCACTTT. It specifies CASSPDRVDSPLHF.

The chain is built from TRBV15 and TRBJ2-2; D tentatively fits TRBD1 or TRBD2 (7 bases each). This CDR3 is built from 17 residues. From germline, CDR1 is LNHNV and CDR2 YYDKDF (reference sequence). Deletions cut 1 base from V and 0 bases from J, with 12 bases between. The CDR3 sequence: CATSRVGGTANTGELFF. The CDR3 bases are TGTGCCACCAGCAGAGTGGGGGGGACAGCGAACACCGGGGAGCTGTTTTTT.

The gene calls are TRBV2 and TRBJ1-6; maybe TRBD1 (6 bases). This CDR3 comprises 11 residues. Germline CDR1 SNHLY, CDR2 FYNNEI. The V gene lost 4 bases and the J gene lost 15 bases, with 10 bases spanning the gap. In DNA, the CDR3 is TGTGCCAGCAGTGTCCGGGGGCGCCTCCACTTT. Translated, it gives CASSVRGRLHF.

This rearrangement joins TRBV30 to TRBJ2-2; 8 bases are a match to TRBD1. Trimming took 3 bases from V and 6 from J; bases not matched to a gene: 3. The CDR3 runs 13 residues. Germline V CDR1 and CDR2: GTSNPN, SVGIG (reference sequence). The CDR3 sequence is CAWRAQGAGELFF. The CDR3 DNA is TGTGCCTGGAGGGCACAGGGGGCCGGGGAGCTGTTTTTT.

The CDR3 DNA sequence: TGTGCCAGCAGTCAAGTCTTGGCAGCGAACACTGAAGCTTTCTTT. Its translation is CASSQVLAANTEAFF. This chain joins TRBV13 and TRBJ1-1; no definite D call. This CDR3 comprises 15 residues. Germline V gene sequence: CDR1 PRHDT, CDR2 FYEKMQ (reference sequence). Trimming took 6 bases from V and 1 from J, leaving 15 bases between them.

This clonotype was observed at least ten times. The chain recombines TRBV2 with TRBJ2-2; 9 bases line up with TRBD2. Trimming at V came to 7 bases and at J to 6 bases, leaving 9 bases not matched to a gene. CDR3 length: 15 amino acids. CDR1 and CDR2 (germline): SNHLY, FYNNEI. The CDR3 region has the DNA TGTGCCAGCAAAAAAATAGCGGGAGCTGCCGGGGAGCTGTTTTTT. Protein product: CASKKIAGAAGELFF.

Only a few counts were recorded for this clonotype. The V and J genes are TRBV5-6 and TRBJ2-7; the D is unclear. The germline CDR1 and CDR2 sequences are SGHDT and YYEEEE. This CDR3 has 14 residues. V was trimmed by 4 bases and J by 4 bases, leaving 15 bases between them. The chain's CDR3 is CASSPWAAPYEQYF. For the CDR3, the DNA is TGTGCCAGCAGCCCTTGGGCAGCCCCATACGAGCAGTACTTC.

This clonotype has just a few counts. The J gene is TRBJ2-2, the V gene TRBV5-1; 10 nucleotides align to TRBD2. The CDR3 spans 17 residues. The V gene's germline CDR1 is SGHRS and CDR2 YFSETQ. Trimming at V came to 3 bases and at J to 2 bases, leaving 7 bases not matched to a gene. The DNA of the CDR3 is TGCGCCAGCAGCTCCCTAGCGGGGGTGCGAAACACCGGGGAGCTGTTTTTT. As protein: CASSSLAGVRNTGELFF.

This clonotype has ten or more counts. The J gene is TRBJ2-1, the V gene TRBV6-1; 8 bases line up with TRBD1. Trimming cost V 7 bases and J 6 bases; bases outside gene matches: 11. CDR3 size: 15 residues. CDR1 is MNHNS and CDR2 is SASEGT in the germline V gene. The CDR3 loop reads CASIPRGRLGNEQFF. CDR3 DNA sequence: TGTGCCAGCATTCCCAGGGGGCGTCTGGGCAATGAGCAGTTCTTC.

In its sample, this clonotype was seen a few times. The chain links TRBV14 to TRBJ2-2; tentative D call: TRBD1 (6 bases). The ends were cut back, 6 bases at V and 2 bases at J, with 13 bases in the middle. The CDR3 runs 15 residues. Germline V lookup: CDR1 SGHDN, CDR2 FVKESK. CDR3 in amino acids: CASSLGRGNTGELFF. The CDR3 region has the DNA TGTGCCAGCAGTCTCGGCAGGGGTAACACCGGGGAGCTGTTTTTT.

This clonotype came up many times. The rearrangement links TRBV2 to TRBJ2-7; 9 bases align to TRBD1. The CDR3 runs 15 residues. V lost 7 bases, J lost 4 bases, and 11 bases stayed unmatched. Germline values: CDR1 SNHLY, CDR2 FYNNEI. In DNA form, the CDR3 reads TGTGCCAGCACCGTTTACAGGGGGCCCTTTTACGAGCAGTACTTC. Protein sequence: CASTVYRGPFYEQYF.

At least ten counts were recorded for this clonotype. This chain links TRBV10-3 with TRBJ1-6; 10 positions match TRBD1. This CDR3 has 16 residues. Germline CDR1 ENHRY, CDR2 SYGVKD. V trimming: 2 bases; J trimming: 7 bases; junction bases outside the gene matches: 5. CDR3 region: CAISERRGQGNSPLHF. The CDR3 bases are TGTGCCATCAGTGAGCGAAGGGGACAGGGGAATTCACCCCTCCACTTT.

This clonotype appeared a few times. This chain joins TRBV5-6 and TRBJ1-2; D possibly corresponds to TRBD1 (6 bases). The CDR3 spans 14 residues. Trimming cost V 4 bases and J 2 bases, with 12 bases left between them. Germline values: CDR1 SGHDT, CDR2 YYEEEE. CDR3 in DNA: TGTGCCAGCAGCGGAATCGGACAGAACTATGGCTACACCTTC. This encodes CASSGIGQNYGYTF.

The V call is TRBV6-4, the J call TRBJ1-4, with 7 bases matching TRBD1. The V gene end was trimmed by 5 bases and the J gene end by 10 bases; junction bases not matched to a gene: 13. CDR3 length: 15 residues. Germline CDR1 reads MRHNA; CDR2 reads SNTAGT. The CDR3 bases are TGTGCCAGCAGTTACGCGGGGTCGACAGGGAGAAAACTGTTTTTT. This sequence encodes CASSYAGSTGRKLFF.

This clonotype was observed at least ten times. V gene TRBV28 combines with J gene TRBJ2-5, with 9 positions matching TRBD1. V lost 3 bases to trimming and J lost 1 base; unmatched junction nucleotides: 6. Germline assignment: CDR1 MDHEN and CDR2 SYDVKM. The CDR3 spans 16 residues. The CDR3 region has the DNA TGTGCCAGCAGTTTCTGGGGACAGGGCGGCCAAGAGACCCAGTACTTC. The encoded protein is CASSFWGQGGQETQYF. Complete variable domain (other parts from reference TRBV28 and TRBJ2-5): DVKVTQSSRYLVKRTGEKVFLECVQDMDHENMFWYRQDPGLGLRLIYFSYDVKMKEKGDIPEGYSVSREKKERFSLILESASTNQTSMYLCASSFWGQGGQETQYFGPGTRLLVL.

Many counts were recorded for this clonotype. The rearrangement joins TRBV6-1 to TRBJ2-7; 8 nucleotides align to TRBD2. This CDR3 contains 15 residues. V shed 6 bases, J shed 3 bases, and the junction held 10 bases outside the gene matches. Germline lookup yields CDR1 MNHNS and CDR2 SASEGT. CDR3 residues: CASSVSGSISYEQYF. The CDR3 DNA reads TGTGCCAGCAGCGTAAGCGGGAGCATTAGCTACGAGCAGTACTTC.